Listed below are T cell receptor beta chains from one sample, sequenced in a study of blood T cell repertoires in COVID-19. Some clones are missing from TCRdb's copy, which holds only in-frame ones; the method was immunoSEQ multiplex PCR. The sample lists 250,000 to 300,000 clones, about 88% occurring once. Specimen: peripheral blood. These receptors came from a woman aged 30 to 39 with COVID-19, enrolled during active disease. Each CDR3 is given without its conserved first and last residue. Each record gives: D gene, J gene, V gene, CDR3 protein. The D gene is left open where the match is weak.

>NA|TRBJ1-2|TRBV9
ASSGYGGGYGYT
>TRBD1|TRBJ1-1|TRBV6-2/TRBV6-3
ASSFLLGQYMNTEAF
>NA|TRBJ2-5|TRBV3-1/TRBV3-2
ASSKRETQY
>NA|TRBJ1-2|TRBV24-1
ATSGAAANYGYT
>NA|TRBJ2-7|TRBV5-6
ASSLQHYEQY
>NA|TRBJ1-5|TRBV5-1
ASSFGGNSNQPQH
>TRBD2|TRBJ2-1|TRBV7-2
ASSPLAGGPNEQF
>NA|TRBJ1-6|TRBV7-8
ASSPLRQNNSPLH
>NA|TRBJ2-7|TRBV24-1
ATSDSRGWNYEQY
>NA|TRBJ2-2|TRBV24-1
ATSDPGQPNTGELF
>TRBD1|TRBJ2-5|TRBV28
ASSRIQGWETQY
>NA|TRBJ2-1|TRBV11-2
ASSLELRDGEQF
>NA|TRBJ1-6|TRBV19
ASSISTANSPLH
>NA|TRBJ1-2|TRBV30
AWSFYGRPLRKGYT
>TRBD2|TRBJ2-5|TRBV4-1
ASSQEVAGVQETQY
>TRBD2|TRBJ2-5|TRBV3-1/TRBV3-2
ASRPYTSGQETQY
>TRBD1|TRBJ2-5|TRBV4-3
ASSQDRGATQY
>TRBD2|TRBJ2-7|TRBV16
ASSSRLALEQY
>NA|TRBJ1-2|TRBV5-6
ASSSQAGSLYGYT
>TRBD2|TRBJ2-7|TRBV11-2
ASSLGLAASYEQY
>NA|TRBJ1-1|TRBV7-6
ASSLSGAATEAF
>NA|TRBJ1-1|TRBV19
ASSMRGNTEAF
>TRBD1|TRBJ1-2|TRBV5-1
ASRGDRVGYGYT
>TRBD2|TRBJ2-7|TRBV6-5
ASSSLAGVDEQY
>NA|TRBJ2-1|TRBV3-1/TRBV3-2
ASSQRGSGNEQF
>NA|TRBJ2-7|TRBV12-3/TRBV12-4
ASRRDSYEQY
>TRBD1|TRBJ1-2|TRBV2
ASSEGQAVTYGYT
>TRBD2|TRBJ2-3|TRBV11-2
ASSFGTSGRNTQY
>TRBD2|TRBJ2-3|TRBV6-4
ASSDSRTSGADTQY
>NA|TRBJ2-7|TRBV10-2
ASSPSGVEQY
>TRBD2|TRBJ2-7|TRBV15
ATSRAGLGGSYEQY
>NA|TRBJ2-7|TRBV5-4
ASSRDWVTEQY
>NA|TRBJ1-6|TRBV6-5
ASRQGNPYNSPLH
>NA|TRBJ1-1|TRBV10-3
AIGSRGLGTEAF
>TRBD1|TRBJ2-7|TRBV2
ASSLPGDSYSYEQY
>NA|TRBJ1-5|TRBV5-8
ASSVPPGDQPQH
>TRBD1|TRBJ1-2|TRBV4-3
ASSTGTGDYGYT
>NA|TRBJ1-4|TRBV7-9
ASSLGQSEKLF
>TRBD1|TRBJ1-1|TRBV7-9
ASSPTGGITEAF
>NA|TRBJ2-7|TRBV5-5
ASSWPGGRGDEQY
>NA|TRBJ1-1|TRBV28
ASTRLRATEAF
>TRBD2|TRBJ2-1|TRBV29-1
SVALLLAPNEQF
>NA|TRBJ2-5|TRBV2
ASSGRSSGSAPRETQY
>NA|TRBJ1-2|TRBV7-2
ASFYGGEYGYT
>NA|TRBJ2-1|TRBV2
ASTRGAGTSYNEQF
>NA|TRBJ2-5|TRBV5-1
ASSLRGETQY
>TRBD2|TRBJ2-7|TRBV27
ASSLLPLGGEQY
>NA|TRBJ1-5|TRBV12-3/TRBV12-4
ASSLTGNQPQH
>TRBD2|TRBJ2-7|TRBV18
ASSYGTSGYEQY
>NA|TRBJ1-5|TRBV19
ASSRRGGSQPQH
>NA|TRBJ1-3|TRBV7-9
ASSLAPDSGNTIY
>TRBD2|TRBJ2-4|TRBV14
ASSPISGKGIQY
>TRBD1|TRBJ2-1|TRBV6-4
ASSDGQGGDEQF